The 21 T cell receptor beta chains presented below share a single source sample, sequenced in a study of metastatic and nonmetastatic thyroid tumors. Nobody among the patients had been given any treatment before thyroid surgery. TCRdb ran MiXCR on the PCR reads. The table lists several thousand clones, roughly 14% of them singletons, with around 6% in the top ten. The specimen sequenced was blood. The receptors originated from a female donor with papillary thyroid cancer or a benign thyroid nodule (not recorded which). Some clones in this sample may be carry-over from other donors' samples.

This chain links TRBV9 with TRBJ2-7; D unclear. This CDR3 region has 13 residues. V was cut by 0 bases and J by 7 bases, with 11 bases left in between. Per the germline V gene, CDR1 is SGDLS and CDR2 is YYNGEE. The CDR3 sequence is CASSVVPLWEQYF. In nucleotides, the CDR3 is TGTGCCAGCAGCGTAGTCCCGCTTTGGGAGCAGTACTTC.

The J gene is TRBJ2-1, the V gene TRBV25-1; 8 positions agree with TRBD2. Germline lookup yields CDR1 MGHDK and CDR2 SYGVNS. The CDR3 contains 15 residues. Losses at the gene ends were 6 bases for V and 8 bases for J; bases not matched to a gene: 12. The CDR3 region is CASRALRAGVHEQFF. Written as DNA, the CDR3 is TGTGCCAGCAGGGCTCTGAGAGCGGGAGTCCATGAGCAGTTCTTC.

This clone rates as medium-sized. This chain links TRBV20-1 with TRBJ2-7; TRBD2 aligns across 10 bases. J gave up 4 bases and V 3 bases, and 6 bases lay outside the gene matches. This CDR3 region has 14 residues. The germline CDR1 and CDR2 sequences are DFQATT and SNEGSKA (reference sequence). CDR3 bases: TGCAGTGCTAGTGTGCTAGCGGGAGTTTACGAGCAGTACTTC. Its translation: CSASVLAGVYEQYF.

This clone has at least ten counts. The chain has TRBV20-1 and TRBJ2-5, with TRBD1 identical over 8 bases. Germline loops: CDR1 DFQATT, CDR2 SNEGSKA (reference sequence). J lost 4 bases, V lost 2 bases, and 9 bases had no gene match. The CDR3 consists of 15 residues. In DNA form, the CDR3 reads TGCAGTGCTAGAAGGGGACAGGACCCCCGAGAGACCCAGTACTTC. Translating it yields CSARRGQDPRETQYF.

At least ten counts were recorded for this clone. This chain joins TRBV2 and TRBJ1-5; no definite D call. Germline CDR1 is SNHLY and CDR2 is FYNNEI. CDR3 length equals 17 residues. Trimming left V 2 bases short and J 4 bases short, with 18 bases between. CDR3 in DNA: TGTGCCAGCAGTGAAAGTAAGCAAAACCTAAAAAATCAGCCCCAGCATTTT. It encodes CASSESKQNLKNQPQHF.

This clone was seen more than once but under ten times. This sequence joins TRBV12-3 or TRBV12-4 and TRBJ2-3; D is possibly TRBD2 (5 bases). V dropped 5 bases and J dropped 2 bases, with 11 bases sitting between them. The length of the CDR3 is 14 residues. The CDR3 protein is CASSMTIATDTQYF. Written as DNA, the CDR3 is TGTGCCAGCAGTATGACTATAGCCACAGATACGCAGTATTTT.

The sample holds a few counts of this clone. At one of its ends the junction is not consistent with the germline gene, which may arise from a read error. V gene TRBV10-3 combines with J gene TRBJ1-1; 8 bases are a match to TRBD1. CDR1 is ENHRY, CDR2 SYGVKD, per germline. The CDR3 is 17 amino acids. The DNA of the CDR3 is TGTGCCAGCAGTGAGTCGGACCCCGGGACAGGAAGTACTGAAGCTTTCTTT. Its translation is CASSESDPGTGSTEAFF.

The table lists this clone with a few counts. The chain links TRBV6-2 or TRBV6-3 to TRBJ2-1; D perhaps matches TRBD2 (5 bases). V dropped 0 bases and J dropped 3 bases, with 9 bases sitting between them. The germline V gene encodes CDR1 MNHEY and CDR2 SVGEGT. CDR3 length equals 15 residues. CDR3 DNA sequence: TGTGCCAGCAGTTACTCCGGGAAAGTCTACAATGAGCAGTTCTTC. Its protein product is CASSYSGKVYNEQFF.

This clone ranks as medium-sized. The chain joins TRBV12-3 or TRBV12-4 to TRBJ2-1, with 14 bases fitting TRBD2. The V gene end was trimmed by 6 bases and the J gene end by 9 bases; junction bases not matched to a gene: 4. There are 14 residues in the CDR3. CDR3 sequence (DNA): TGTGCCAGCAGGACTAGCGGGGGGGCCAGTGAGCAGTTCTTC. Translating it yields CASRTSGGASEQFF.

This clone has ten or more counts. Other DNA sequences in this specimen translate into the identical CDR3. The chain carries TRBV7-2 and TRBJ2-5; 8 nucleotides line up with TRBD2. The CDR3 is 17 amino acids. The germline CDR1 and CDR2 sequences are SGHTA and FQGNSA. J was trimmed by 1 base and V by 1 base; bases with no gene match: 8. The chain's CDR3 is CASSLGLWRGVQETQYF. CDR3 bases: TGTGCCAGCAGCTTAGGGCTCTGGCGGGGGGTCCAAGAGACCCAGTACTTC.

In its sample, this clone ranks as medium-sized. CDR3 in DNA: TGCAGACACAAGCGGGCAGGGGGCGTAATGTTCCAGCCCCAGCATTTT. It specifies CRHKRAGGVMFQPQHF. This sequence joins TRBV20-1 and TRBJ1-5; 8 bases line up with TRBD1. Germline CDR1 and CDR2: DFQATT and SNEGSKA (reference sequence). There are 16 residues in the CDR3.

This clone was observed at least ten times. This chain connects TRBV16 to TRBJ1-5, with 7 bases fitting TRBD1. The V gene's germline CDR1 is KGHSY and CDR2 FQNENV. The J segment lost 3 bases and the V segment lost 5 bases, leaving 4 bases of the junction unmatched. The CDR3 totals 14 residues. The CDR3 loop is CASSRGQLNQPQHF. The CDR3 DNA follows: TGTGCCAGCAGCAGGGGACAGCTCAATCAGCCCCAGCATTTT.

The chain is built from TRBV5-1 and TRBJ1-1; tentative D call: TRBD1 (6 bases). Germline assignment: CDR1 SGHRS and CDR2 YFSETQ. The CDR3 is made up of 14 amino acids. Trimming cost V 4 bases and J 6 bases, with 16 bases left between them. CDR3 in DNA: TGCGCCAGCAGCCCCGCGTCGGGGGCCGCTGAAGCTTTCTTT. It specifies CASSPASGAAEAFF.

This clone is labeled medium-sized. The gene calls are TRBV11-3 and TRBJ2-7; no clear D gene. CDR1 and CDR2 (germline): SGHNT, YENEEA. The V gene lost 0 bases and the J gene lost 0 bases, with 3 bases spanning the gap. The CDR3 is made up of 13 amino acids. CDR3 in amino acids: CASSLDSSYEQYF. In DNA, the CDR3 is TGTGCCAGCAGCTTAGACAGCTCCTACGAGCAGTACTTC.

At least ten counts were recorded for this clone. CDR3 nucleotide sequence: TGCGCCAGCAGCCAAGGCGGGGGGGGGAAGCAGACTTTCTTT. It codes for CASSQGGGGKQTFF. This chain links TRBV4-1 with TRBJ1-1; TRBD1 might be the D (5 bases). The CDR3 has 14 amino acids. Germline V gene lookup returns CDR1 MGHRA and CDR2 YSYEKL. V was shortened by 1 base and J by 12 bases, with 18 bases between the two germline ends.

The V call is TRBV7-8, the J call TRBJ1-2; D is perhaps TRBD1 (6 bases). CDR1 SGHVS and CDR2 FQNEAQ come from the germline V gene. Trimming took 1 base from V and 0 from J, leaving 9 bases between them. The CDR3 contains 15 residues. The CDR3: CASSLGGQPNYGYTF. CDR3 bases: TGTGCCAGCAGCTTAGGTGGACAGCCTAACTATGGCTACACCTTC.

This clone is categorized as medium-sized (0.01 to 0.1%). This chain connects TRBV6-1 to TRBJ2-5; perhaps TRBD1 as D (6 bases). The V gene's germline CDR1 is MNHNS and CDR2 SASEGT. Trimming took off 4 bases at V and 3 bases at J, with 18 bases between the two ends. The length of the CDR3 is 16 residues. The CDR3 reads CASSARDTTLEETQYF. In DNA form, the CDR3 reads TGTGCCAGCAGTGCCCGGGACACTACCCTGGAAGAGACCCAGTACTTC.

This clone is classed as medium-sized. The V call is TRBV6-2 or TRBV6-3, the J call TRBJ2-1; 8 bases align to TRBD2. Germline assignment: CDR1 MNHEY and CDR2 SVGEGT. This CDR3 is 14 amino acids long. V shed 9 bases, J shed 9 bases, and the junction held 13 bases outside the gene matches. The DNA of the CDR3 is TGTGCCAGTTCCGGAACGGCGGGAGGAAGTGAGCAGTTCTTC. Amino acid sequence: CASSGTAGGSEQFF.

This clone is classed as medium-sized (0.01 to 0.1%). The CDR3 nucleotides read TGTGCCAGCAGCACCCGGGACAGCCCAGAGAATGAGCAGTTCTTC. The encoded protein is CASSTRDSPENEQFF. The chain has TRBV7-2 and TRBJ2-1, with 7 bases identical to TRBD1. This CDR3 has 15 amino acids. With 5 bases clipped from V and 7 bases from J, the junction kept 11 bases outside the gene matches. Germline CDR1 reads SGHTA; CDR2 reads FQGNSA.

This clone occurred many times. The rearrangement links TRBV9 to TRBJ1-4; D is unresolved. V was shortened by 0 bases and J by 7 bases, with 7 bases between the two germline ends. The CDR3 is 13 amino acids. From germline, CDR1 is SGDLS and CDR2 YYNGEE. The CDR3 sequence is CASSVGVAEKLFF. For the CDR3, the DNA is TGTGCCAGCAGCGTAGGTGTTGCTGAAAAACTGTTTTTT.

This clone appeared a few times. V and J are TRBV12-5 and TRBJ2-7, with D possibly TRBD1 on 6 matching bases. Germline values: CDR1 LGHNT, CDR2 FRNRAP. Trimming pared 5 bases from V and 4 bases from J, leaving 9 bases between. The CDR3 totals 12 residues. CDR3 sequence reads: CASGLQGYEQYF. For the CDR3, the DNA is TGTGCTAGTGGTCTGCAGGGGTACGAGCAGTACTTC.